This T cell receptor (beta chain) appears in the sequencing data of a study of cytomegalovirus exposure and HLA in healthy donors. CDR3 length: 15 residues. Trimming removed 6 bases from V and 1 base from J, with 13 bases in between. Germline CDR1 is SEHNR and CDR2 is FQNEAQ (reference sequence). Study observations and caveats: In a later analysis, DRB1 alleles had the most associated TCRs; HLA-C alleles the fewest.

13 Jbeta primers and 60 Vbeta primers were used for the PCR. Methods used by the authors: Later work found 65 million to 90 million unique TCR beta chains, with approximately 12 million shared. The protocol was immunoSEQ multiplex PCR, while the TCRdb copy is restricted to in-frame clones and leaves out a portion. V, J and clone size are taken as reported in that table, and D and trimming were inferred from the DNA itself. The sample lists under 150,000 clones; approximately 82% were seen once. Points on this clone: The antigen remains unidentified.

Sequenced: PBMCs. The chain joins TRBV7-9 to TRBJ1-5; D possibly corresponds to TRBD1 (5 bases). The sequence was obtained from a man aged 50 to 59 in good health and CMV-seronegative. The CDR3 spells CASSPDRMSNQPQHF. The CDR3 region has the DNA TGTGCCAGCAGTCCTGACAGAATGAGCAATCAGCCCCAGCATTTT.